A selection of T cell receptor beta chains follows, all from one sample in a study of T cells in narcolepsy. Assay: immunoSEQ multiplex PCR; the TCRdb copy retains only in-frame clones and omits some. Here the sample spans over 10,000 clones, about 89% being singletons. The sequenced sample consisted of CD45RA- memory CD4+ T cells from PBMCs. The receptors were sampled from a human donor with narcolepsy. The CDR3 runs from the conserved cysteine through the conserved F or W. The D gene is left open where the match is weak. Expanded clones are given a class, and other clones once, few, many or no size at all.

V	J	size	D	CDR3	DNA
TRBV7-2	TRBJ2-3	NA	NA	CASSLMGSDTQYF	TGTGCCAGCAGCTTAATGGGCAGCGATACGCAGTATTTT
TRBV6-1	TRBJ2-7	NA	NA	CASRRDGGQYF	TGTGCCAGCAGGAGGGACGGGGGGCAGTACTTC
TRBV2	TRBJ2-7	NA	NA	CASSEGPPPLEQYF	TGTGCCAGCAGTGAAGGGCCTCCCCCCCTCGAGCAGTACTTC
TRBV6-5	TRBJ2-3	once	NA	CASSQTGSSTDTQYF	TGTGCCAGCAGCCAAACAGGGTCCAGCACAGATACGCAGTATTTT
TRBV7-3	TRBJ1-1	NA	TRBD1	CASSPRSGTGDTEAFF	TGTGCCAGCAGCCCGAGGTCCGGGACAGGGGATACTGAAGCTTTCTTT
TRBV11-2	TRBJ2-7	NA	NA	CASSLEVYHYEQYF	TGTGCCAGCAGCTTAGAGGTCTATCACTACGAGCAGTACTTC
TRBV25-1	TRBJ2-3	NA	TRBD2	CASSDRSGSLTDTQYF	TGTGCCAGCAGTGACCGGAGCGGGAGTCTGACAGATACGCAGTATTTT
TRBV5-1	TRBJ1-2	NA	TRBD1	CASSYRQGAMDGYTF	TGCGCCAGCAGCTACAGACAGGGGGCGATGGATGGCTACACCTTC
TRBV2	TRBJ2-1	NA	NA	CASSSRLRNEQFF	TGTGCCAGCAGTTCTAGATTACGGAATGAGCAGTTCTTC
TRBV7-2	TRBJ2-7	NA	TRBD2	CASSQGGAGEQYF	TGTGCCAGCAGCCAGGGAGGGGCGGGGGAGCAGTACTTC
TRBV7-9	TRBJ1-1	NA	NA	CASSSLTEQGRGTEAFF	TGTGCCAGCAGCTCTTTGACCGAACAGGGAAGGGGGACTGAAGCTTTCTTT
TRBV2	TRBJ1-2	once	NA	CASKDEGHSNYGYTF	TGTGCCAGCAAAGATGAGGGACATTCTAACTATGGCTACACCTTC
TRBV18	TRBJ2-6	NA	NA	CASSPGRGLSGANVLTF	TGTGCCAGCTCACCCGGACGGGGACTCTCTGGGGCCAACGTCCTGACTTTC
TRBV19	TRBJ1-5	few	TRBD1	CASSPTGGNQPQHF	TGTGCCAGTAGTCCAACAGGGGGCAATCAGCCCCAGCATTTT
TRBV9	TRBJ1-1	NA	NA	CASSAGAARNTEAFF	TGTGCCAGCAGTGCGGGGGCAGCAAGGAACACTGAAGCTTTCTTT
TRBV11-3	TRBJ1-1	NA	NA	CASSFGLSEAFF	TGTGCCAGCAGCTTCGGTCTCTCTGAAGCTTTCTTT
TRBV7-9	TRBJ2-5	NA	TRBD2	CASSPSGTETQYF	TGTGCCAGCAGCCCTAGCGGGACAGAGACCCAGTACTTC
TRBV5-1	TRBJ1-4	NA	NA	CASSLSEGTMNEKLFF	TGCGCCAGCAGCCTAAGCGAGGGGACTATGAATGAAAAACTGTTTTTT
TRBV25-1	TRBJ2-3	NA	TRBD2	CASGSGEGPDTQYF	TGTGCCAGCGGAAGCGGGGAGGGTCCAGATACGCAGTATTTT
TRBV7-9	TRBJ1-1	NA	NA	CASSLALQGTEKAFF	TGTGCCAGCAGCTTAGCTCTGCAGGGTACTGAAAAAGCTTTCTTT
TRBV11-3	TRBJ2-3	NA	TRBD2	CASSQGTSAVSDTQYF	TGTGCCAGCAGCCAAGGGACTAGCGCCGTGTCGGATACGCAGTATTTT
TRBV5-1	TRBJ2-7	NA	TRBD1	CASSYDRGPYEQYF	TGCGCCAGCAGCTACGACAGGGGGCCCTACGAGCAGTACTTC
TRBV27	TRBJ2-6	NA	NA	CASSQDQGWSSGANVLTF	TGTGCCAGCAGTCAAGATCAGGGTTGGAGCTCTGGGGCCAACGTCCTGACTTTC
TRBV7-8	TRBJ2-3	NA	NA	CASSFQRSTDTQYF	TGTGCCAGCAGCTTTCAGCGGAGCACAGATACGCAGTATTTT
TRBV5-3	TRBJ2-7	NA	NA	CARSLAGRRSEQYF	TGTGCCAGAAGCTTGGCCGGGAGAAGGTCCGAGCAGTACTTC
TRBV7-8	TRBJ1-2	NA	NA	CASSGSSGGGLYTF	TGTGCCAGCAGCGGGTCGTCGGGGGGCGGTCTCTACACCTTC
TRBV25-1	TRBJ1-5	NA	NA	CASSDLGNQPQHF	TGTGCCAGCAGTGATCTCGGGAATCAGCCCCAGCATTTT
TRBV7-2	TRBJ2-7	NA	NA	CASSTQGVGPYEQYF	TGTGCCAGCAGCACACAGGGTGTTGGGCCCTACGAGCAGTACTTC
TRBV7-6	TRBJ2-2	NA	TRBD2	CASSLGLAGGTGELFF	TGTGCCAGCAGCTTAGGGCTAGCGGGAGGAACCGGGGAGCTGTTTTTT
TRBV5-1	TRBJ2-5	once	TRBD2	CASSFGTSVKETQYF	TGCGCCAGCAGCTTTGGGACTAGCGTCAAAGAGACCCAGTACTTC
TRBV6-4	TRBJ2-2	NA	NA	CASSVWSGTGELFF	TGTGCCAGCAGTGTTTGGAGCGGGACCGGGGAGCTGTTTTTT
TRBV30	TRBJ1-2	NA	NA	CAWSTPIHLKSYGYTF	TGTGCCTGGAGTACACCGATACACCTGAAAAGCTATGGCTACACCTTC
TRBV29-1	TRBJ2-7	NA	TRBD1	CSVRAGGEQYF	TGCAGCGTTCGCGCAGGGGGCGAGCAGTACTTC
TRBV4-2	TRBJ1-6	NA	NA	CASSQVSGNSPLHF	TGTGCCAGCAGCCAAGTATCAGGAAATTCACCCCTCCACTTT
TRBV6-6	TRBJ2-5	NA	TRBD1	CASRAGDRLETQYF	TGTGCCAGCAGAGCCGGGGACAGGTTAGAGACCCAGTACTTC
TRBV6-5	TRBJ1-1	few	NA	CAIHAEGGAFF	TGTGCCATTCATGCGGAGGGTGGAGCTTTCTTT
TRBV29-1	TRBJ2-7	once	TRBD2	CSVGVVAGALYEQYF	TGCAGCGTGGGCGTTGTAGCGGGAGCGCTCTACGAGCAGTACTTC
TRBV9	TRBJ2-7	NA	TRBD2	CASSPRASGTPEQYF	TGTGCCAGCAGCCCCCGCGCTAGCGGGACCCCCGAGCAGTACTTC
TRBV10-3	TRBJ1-2	NA	NA	CAIRAGRGSYGYTF	TGTGCCATCAGAGCAGGGCGAGGAAGCTATGGCTACACCTTC
TRBV5-1	TRBJ2-7	NA	NA	CASSIQGSQSYEQYF	TGCGCCAGCAGCATACAGGGCTCTCAGTCCTACGAGCAGTACTTC
TRBV5-6	TRBJ2-1	NA	TRBD1	CASSFLGTGLSDEQFF	TGTGCCAGCAGCTTCCTCGGGACAGGGTTATCGGATGAGCAGTTCTTC
TRBV7-9	TRBJ1-5	NA	NA	CASSSDGDYQPQHF	TGTGCCAGCAGCTCCGACGGGGATTATCAGCCCCAGCATTTT
TRBV19	TRBJ2-3	once	TRBD2	CASSAEREFRTDTQYF	TGTGCCAGTAGTGCCGAGCGGGAATTTCGCACAGATACGCAGTATTTT
TRBV13	TRBJ2-1	NA	TRBD2	CASSLRMAGGPWNEQFF	TGTGCCAGCAGCTTAAGGATGGCGGGAGGGCCATGGAATGAGCAGTTCTTC
TRBV30	TRBJ2-1	NA	TRBD1	CAWDREFYNEQFF	TGTGCCTGGGACAGGGAATTCTACAATGAGCAGTTCTTC
TRBV2	TRBJ2-4	NA	NA	CASSVELVKSIQYF	TGTGCCAGCAGTGTAGAACTAGTCAAATCCATTCAGTACTTC
TRBV28	TRBJ1-6	NA	NA	CASNAGVSYSPLHF	TGTGCCAGCAACGCAGGGGTCTCCTATTCACCCCTCCACTTT
TRBV27	TRBJ1-5	NA	NA	CASRIPGTQGQPQHF	TGTGCCAGCAGAATACCCGGGACACAAGGTCAGCCCCAGCATTTT